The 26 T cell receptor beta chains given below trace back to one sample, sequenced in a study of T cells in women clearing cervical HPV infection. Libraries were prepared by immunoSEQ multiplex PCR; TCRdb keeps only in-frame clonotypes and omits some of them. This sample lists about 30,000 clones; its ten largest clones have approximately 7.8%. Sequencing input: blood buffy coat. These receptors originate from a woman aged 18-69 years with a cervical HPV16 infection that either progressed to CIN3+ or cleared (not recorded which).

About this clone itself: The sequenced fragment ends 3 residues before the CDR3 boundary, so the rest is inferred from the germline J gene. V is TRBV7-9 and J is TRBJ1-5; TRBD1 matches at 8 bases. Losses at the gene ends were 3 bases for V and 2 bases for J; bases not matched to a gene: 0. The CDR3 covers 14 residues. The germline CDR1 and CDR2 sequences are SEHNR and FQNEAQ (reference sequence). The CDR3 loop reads CASSLGQGNQPQHF. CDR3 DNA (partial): TGTGCCAGCAGCTTGGGACAGGGCAATCAGCCC.

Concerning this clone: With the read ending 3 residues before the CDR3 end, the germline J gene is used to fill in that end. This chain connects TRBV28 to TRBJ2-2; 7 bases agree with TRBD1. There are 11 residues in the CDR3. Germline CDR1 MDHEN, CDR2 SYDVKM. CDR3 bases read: TGTGCCAGCGTTGACAGGGAAGAG. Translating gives CASVDREE. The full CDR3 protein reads CASVDREELFF.

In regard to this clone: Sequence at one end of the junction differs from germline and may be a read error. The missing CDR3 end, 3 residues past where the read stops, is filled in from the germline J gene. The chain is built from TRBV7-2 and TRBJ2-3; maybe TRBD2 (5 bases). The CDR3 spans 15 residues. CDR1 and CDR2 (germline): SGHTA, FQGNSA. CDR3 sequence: CASSLAVGLPDTQYF. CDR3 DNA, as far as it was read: TGTGCCAGCAGCCTAGCAGTAGGACTCCCGGATACG.

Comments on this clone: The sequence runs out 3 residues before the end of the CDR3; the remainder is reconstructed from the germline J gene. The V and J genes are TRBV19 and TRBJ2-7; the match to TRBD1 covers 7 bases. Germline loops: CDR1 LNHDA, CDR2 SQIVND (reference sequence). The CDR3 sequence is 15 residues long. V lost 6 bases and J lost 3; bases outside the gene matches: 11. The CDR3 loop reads CASSTQGESGYEQYF. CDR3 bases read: TGTGCCAGTAGCACGCAGGGGGAGTCGGGCTACGAG.

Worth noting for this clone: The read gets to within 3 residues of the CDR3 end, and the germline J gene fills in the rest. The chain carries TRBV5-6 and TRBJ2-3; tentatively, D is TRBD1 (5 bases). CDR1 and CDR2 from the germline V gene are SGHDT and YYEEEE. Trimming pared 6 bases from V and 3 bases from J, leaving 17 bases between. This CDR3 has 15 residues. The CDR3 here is CASTLRGRVTDTQYF. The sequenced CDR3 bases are TGTGCCAGCACCCTGCGCGGCAGGGTGACAGATACG.

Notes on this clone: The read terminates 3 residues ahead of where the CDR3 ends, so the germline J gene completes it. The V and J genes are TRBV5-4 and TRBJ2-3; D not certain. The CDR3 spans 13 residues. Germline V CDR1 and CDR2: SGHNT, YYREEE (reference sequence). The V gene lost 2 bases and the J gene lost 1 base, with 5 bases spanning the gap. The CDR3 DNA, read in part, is TGTGCCAGCAGCTTCGGTGGCACAGATACG. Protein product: CASSFGGTDT. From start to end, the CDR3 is CASSFGGTDTQYF.

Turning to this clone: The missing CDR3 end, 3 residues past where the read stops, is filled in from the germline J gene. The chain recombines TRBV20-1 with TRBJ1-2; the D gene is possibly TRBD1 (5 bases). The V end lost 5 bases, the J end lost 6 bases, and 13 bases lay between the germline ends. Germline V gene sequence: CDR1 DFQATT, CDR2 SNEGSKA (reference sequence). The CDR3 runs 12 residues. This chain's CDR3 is CSAPPGGDGYTF. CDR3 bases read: TGCAGTGCTCCGCCGGGGGGGGATGGC.

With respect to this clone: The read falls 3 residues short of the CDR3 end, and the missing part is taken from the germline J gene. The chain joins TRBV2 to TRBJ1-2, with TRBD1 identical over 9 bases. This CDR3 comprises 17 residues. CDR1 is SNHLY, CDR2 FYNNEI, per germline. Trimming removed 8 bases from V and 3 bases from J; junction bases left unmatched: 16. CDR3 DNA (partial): TGTGCCAGCGAGAGCCTTGGGGACAGGGAAGTGGACTATGGC. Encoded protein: CASESLGDREVDYG. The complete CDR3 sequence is CASESLGDREVDYGYTF. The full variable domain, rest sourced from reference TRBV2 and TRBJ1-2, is EPEVTQTPSHQVTQMGQEVILRCVPISNHLYFYWYRQILGQKVEFLVSFYNNEISEKSEIFDDQFSVERPDGSNFTLKIRSTKLEDSAMYFCASESLGDREVDYGYTFGSGTRLTVV.

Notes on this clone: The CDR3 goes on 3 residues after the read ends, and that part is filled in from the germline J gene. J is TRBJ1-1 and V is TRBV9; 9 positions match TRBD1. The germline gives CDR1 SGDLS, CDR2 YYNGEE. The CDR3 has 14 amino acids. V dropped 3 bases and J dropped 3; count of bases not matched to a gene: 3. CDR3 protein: CASSADRGDTEAFF. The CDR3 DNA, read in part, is TGTGCCAGCAGCGCTGACAGGGGGGACACTGAA. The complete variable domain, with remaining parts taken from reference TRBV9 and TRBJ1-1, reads DSGVTQTPKHLITATGQRVTLRCSPRSGDLSVYWYQQSLDQGLQFLIQYYNGEERAKGNILERFSAQQFPDLHSELNLSSLELGDSALYFCASSADRGDTEAFFGQGTRLTVV.

The CDR3 loop reads CASSPAGQGGYTGELFF. The DNA read from the CDR3 is TGTGCCAGCAGCCCCGCTGGACAGGGGGGTTACACCGGGGAG. J is TRBJ2-2 and V is TRBV7-3; 10 bases align to TRBD1. The read ends 3 residues before the CDR3 terminus; that terminus is restored from the germline J gene. The germline CDR1 and CDR2 sequences are SGHTA and FQGTGA. This CDR3 is 17 amino acids long. Unmatched junction bases numbered 9, after V lost 5 bases and J lost 3 bases. The variable domain in full, with the rest retrieved from reference TRBV7-3 and TRBJ2-2, is GAGVSQTPSNKVTEKGKYVELRCDPISGHTALYWYRQSLGQGPEFLIYFQGTGAADDSGLPNDRFFAVRPEGSVSTLKIQRTERGDSAVYLCASSPAGQGGYTGELFFGEGSRLTVL.

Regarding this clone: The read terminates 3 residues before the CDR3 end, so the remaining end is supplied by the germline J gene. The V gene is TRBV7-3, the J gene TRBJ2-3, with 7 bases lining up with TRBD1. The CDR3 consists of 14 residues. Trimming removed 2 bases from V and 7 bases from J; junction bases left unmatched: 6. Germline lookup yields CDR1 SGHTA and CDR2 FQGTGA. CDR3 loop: CASSLSGQQNTQYF. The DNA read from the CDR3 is TGTGCCAGCAGCTTATCGGGACAGCAAAATACG.

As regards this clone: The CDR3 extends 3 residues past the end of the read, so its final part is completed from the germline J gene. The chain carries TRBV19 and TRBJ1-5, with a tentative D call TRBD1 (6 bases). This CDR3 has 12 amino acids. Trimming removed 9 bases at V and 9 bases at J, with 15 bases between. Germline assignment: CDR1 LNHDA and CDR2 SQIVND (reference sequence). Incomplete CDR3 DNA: TGTGCCAGAGGGGGGGGTGCCAGGCCC. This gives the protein CARGGGARP. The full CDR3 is CARGGGARPQHF.

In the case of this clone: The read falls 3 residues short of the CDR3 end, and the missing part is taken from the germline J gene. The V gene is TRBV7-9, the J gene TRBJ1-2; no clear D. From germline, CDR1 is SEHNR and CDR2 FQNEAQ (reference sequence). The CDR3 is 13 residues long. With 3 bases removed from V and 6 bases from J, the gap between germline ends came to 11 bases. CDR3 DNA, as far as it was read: TGTGCCAGCAGCTTCCTCGACACGGATGGC. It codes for CASSFLDTDG. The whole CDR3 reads CASSFLDTDGYTF.

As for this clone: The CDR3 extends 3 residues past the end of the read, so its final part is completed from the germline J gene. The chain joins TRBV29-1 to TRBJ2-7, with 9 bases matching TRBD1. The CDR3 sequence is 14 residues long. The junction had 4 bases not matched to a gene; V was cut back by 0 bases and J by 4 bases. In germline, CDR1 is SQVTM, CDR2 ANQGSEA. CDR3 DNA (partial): TGCAGCGTTGAAGAGGGGACAGGGTTGTACGAG. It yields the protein CSVEEGTGLYE. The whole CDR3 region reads CSVEEGTGLYEQYF.

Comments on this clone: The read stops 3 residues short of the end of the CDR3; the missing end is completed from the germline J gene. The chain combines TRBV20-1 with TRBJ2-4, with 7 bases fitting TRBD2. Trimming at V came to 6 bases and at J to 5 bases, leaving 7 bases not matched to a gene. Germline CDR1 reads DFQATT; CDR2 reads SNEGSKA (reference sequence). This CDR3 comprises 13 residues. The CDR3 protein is CSAPWAGENIQYF. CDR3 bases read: TGCAGTGCCCCTTGGGCGGGGGAAAACATT.

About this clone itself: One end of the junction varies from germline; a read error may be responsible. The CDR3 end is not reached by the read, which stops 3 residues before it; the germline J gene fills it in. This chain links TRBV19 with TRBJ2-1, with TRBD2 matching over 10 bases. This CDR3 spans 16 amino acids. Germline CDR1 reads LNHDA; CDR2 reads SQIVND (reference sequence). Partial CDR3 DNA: TGTGCCAGTAGCATAGAAGCGGGAGGGCTGTCTAATGAG. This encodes CASSIEAGGLSNE. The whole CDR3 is CASSIEAGGLSNEQFF.

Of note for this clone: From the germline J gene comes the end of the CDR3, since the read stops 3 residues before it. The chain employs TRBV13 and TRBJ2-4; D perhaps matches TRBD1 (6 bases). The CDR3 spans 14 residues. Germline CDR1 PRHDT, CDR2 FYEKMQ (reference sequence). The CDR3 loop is CASSLTDRIYGQYF. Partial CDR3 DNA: TGTGCCAGCAGCCTAACCGACAGGATATATGGT.

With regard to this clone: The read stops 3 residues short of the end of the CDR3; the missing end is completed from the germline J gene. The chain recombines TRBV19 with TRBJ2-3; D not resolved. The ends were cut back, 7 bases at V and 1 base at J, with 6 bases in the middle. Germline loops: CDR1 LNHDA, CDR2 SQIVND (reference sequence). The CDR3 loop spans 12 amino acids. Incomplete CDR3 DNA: TGTGCCAGTACCGAGGGCACAGATACG. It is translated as CASTEGTDT. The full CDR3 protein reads CASTEGTDTQYF.

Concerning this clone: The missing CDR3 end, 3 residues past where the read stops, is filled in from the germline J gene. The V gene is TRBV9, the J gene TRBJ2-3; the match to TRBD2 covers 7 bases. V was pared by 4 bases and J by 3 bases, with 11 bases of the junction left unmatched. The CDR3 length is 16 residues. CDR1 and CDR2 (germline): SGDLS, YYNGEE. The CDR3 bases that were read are TGTGCCAGCAGCCTTGGGCTAACTAGCGCTACAGATACG. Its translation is CASSLGLTSATDT. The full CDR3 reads CASSLGLTSATDTQYF.

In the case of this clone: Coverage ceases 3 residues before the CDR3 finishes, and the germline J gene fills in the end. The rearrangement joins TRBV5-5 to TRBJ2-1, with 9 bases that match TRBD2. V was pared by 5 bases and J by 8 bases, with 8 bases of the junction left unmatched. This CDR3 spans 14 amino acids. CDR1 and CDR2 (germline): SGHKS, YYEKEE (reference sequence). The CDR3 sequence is CASSRLAGIDEQFF. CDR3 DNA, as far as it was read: TGTGCCAGCAGTAGGCTAGCGGGGATCGATGAG. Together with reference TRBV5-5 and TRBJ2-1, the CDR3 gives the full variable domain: DAGVTQSPTHLIKTRGQQVTLRCSPISGHKSVSWYQQVLGQGPQFIFQYYEKEERGRGNFPDRFSARQFPNYSSELNVNALLLGDSALYLCASSRLAGIDEQFFGPGTRLTVL.

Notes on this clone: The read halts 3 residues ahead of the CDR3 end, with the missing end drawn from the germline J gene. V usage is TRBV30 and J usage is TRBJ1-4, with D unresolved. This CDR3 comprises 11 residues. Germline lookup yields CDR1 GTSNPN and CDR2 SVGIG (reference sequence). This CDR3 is CACLDLSVLFF. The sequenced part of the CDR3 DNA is TGTGCCTGTCTTGACCTCAGCGTA.

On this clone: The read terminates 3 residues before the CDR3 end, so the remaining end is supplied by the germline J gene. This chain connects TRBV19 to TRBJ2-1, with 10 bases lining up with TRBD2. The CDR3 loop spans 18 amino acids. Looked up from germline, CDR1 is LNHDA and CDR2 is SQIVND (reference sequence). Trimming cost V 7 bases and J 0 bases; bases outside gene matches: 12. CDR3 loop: CASIRTSGDFGSYNEQFF. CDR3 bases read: TGTGCCAGTATAAGAACTAGCGGGGATTTTGGCTCCTACAATGAG.

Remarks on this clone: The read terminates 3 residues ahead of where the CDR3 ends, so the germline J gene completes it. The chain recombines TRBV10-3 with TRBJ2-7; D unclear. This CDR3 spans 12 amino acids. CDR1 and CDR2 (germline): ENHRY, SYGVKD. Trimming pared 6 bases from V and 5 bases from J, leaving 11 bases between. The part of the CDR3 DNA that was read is TGTGCCATCAGCAACCAACTGGACGAG. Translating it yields CAISNQLDE. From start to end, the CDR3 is CAISNQLDEQYF.

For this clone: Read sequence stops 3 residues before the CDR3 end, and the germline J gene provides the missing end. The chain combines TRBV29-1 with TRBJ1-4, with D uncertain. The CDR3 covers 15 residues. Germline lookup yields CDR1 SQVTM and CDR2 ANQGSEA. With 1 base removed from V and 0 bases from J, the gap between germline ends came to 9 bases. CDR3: CSVEGTRSTNEKLFF. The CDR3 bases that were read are TGCAGCGTTGAAGGGACTCGATCAACTAATGAAAAA.

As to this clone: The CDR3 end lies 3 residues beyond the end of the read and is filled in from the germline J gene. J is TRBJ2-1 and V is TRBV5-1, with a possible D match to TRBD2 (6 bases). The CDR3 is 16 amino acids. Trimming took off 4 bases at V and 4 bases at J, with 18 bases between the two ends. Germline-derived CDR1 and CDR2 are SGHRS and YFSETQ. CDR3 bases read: TGCGCCAGCAGCGCCGCGGGGAGCATCTTTTACAATGAG. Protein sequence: CASSAAGSIFYNE. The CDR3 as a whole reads CASSAAGSIFYNEQFF.

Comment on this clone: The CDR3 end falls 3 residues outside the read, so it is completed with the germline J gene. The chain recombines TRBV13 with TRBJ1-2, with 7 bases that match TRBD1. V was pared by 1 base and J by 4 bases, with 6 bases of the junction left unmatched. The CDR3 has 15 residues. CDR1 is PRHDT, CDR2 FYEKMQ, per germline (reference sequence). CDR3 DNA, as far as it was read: TGTGCCAGCAGCTTAGAAGGGACAGAACGCTATGGC. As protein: CASSLEGTERYG. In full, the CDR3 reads CASSLEGTERYGYTF.